This T cell receptor beta chain was found in a study of low-dose radiotherapy and immunotherapy resistance in tumors. About the research overall: Cohort 1 received 0.5 Gy per fraction every 2 weeks, totaling 6.5 Gy. Study patients were administered oral aspirin at 300 mg daily for four cycles from cycle 1 day 1. Patients received cyclophosphamide 200 mg/m2 intravenously every two weeks, the day before radiation-immunotherapy.

Trimming took off 7 bases at V and 1 base at J, with 10 bases between the two ends. Germline V gene data show CDR1 as MDHEN and CDR2 as SYDVKM. This CDR3 is 13 amino acids long. Time point reported: before trial treatment. Administered to the donors were nivolumab, ipilimumab, aspirin, low-dose cyclophosphamide and low-dose radiotherapy. This clonotype occurred many times. cDNA synthesis used a TRAV/TRBV-specific primer set for both chains. The authors ran about 20 PCR cycles to amplify TCRs with a constant-region primer and V-primer adapter. A single record per CDR3 protein comes from TCRdb applying MiXCR to the reads. The sample comprises 60,000 or so distinct CDR3 sequences, about 30% of which are singletons, and approximately 7% rests with the top ten.

The material sequenced was PBMCs, taken before treatment. J is TRBJ2-5 and V is TRBV28; the D gene is possibly TRBD2 (6 bases). The sequence was collected from a male donor with rectosigmoid adenocarcinoma. This chain's CDR3 is CASTLGGQETQYF. The CDR3 region has the DNA TGTGCCAGCACGTTGGGGGGCCAAGAGACCCAGTACTTC.